The source of this T cell receptor (beta chain) is a study of OX40 agonist ivuxolimab in advanced cancers. Study conclusions and caveats: At 0.1 to 3.0 mg/kg, clonal expansion of CD4+ and CD8+ blood T cells had occurred by week 6.

The CDR3 consists of 13 residues. Germline CDR1 reads SNHLY; CDR2 reads FYNNEI. Trimming left V 3 bases short and J 9 bases short, with 15 bases between. Comment on this clone: The antigen remains undetermined.

Here immunoSEQ multiplex PCR was the method, and the copy in TCRdb shows in-frame clones only, minus some. This table holds tens of thousands of clones, approximately 89% found once. The chain links TRBV2 to TRBJ2-7, with TRBD2 as a possible D gene (6 bases). This specimen consisted of CD4+ or CD8+ T cells sorted from blood, obtained in a trial of the OX40 agonist ivuxolimab. This TCR was recovered from an adult with an advanced solid tumor such as melanoma, head and neck, liver or kidney cancer. CDR3 sequence (DNA): TGTGCCAGCAGTGAGGCGAGACTGGGGGGGCAGTACTTC. Translation gives CASSEARLGGQYF.